This section outlines one T cell receptor (beta chain) sequence together with its context. The data were obtained in a study of blood T cells in healthy people across ages. Those donating, healthy Caucasian individuals from Russia, were aged roughly 6 to 95. Primers used in a second PCR of roughly 6 to 11 cycles were a sample-barcoded 5' primer and a J-beta primer mix. Sequencing yielded, for each sample, at least 2.5 million paired-end reads carrying CDR3. TCRdb used MiXCR to reprocess the 5' RACE reads, holding one entry per CDR3 protein. The sample lists about 1.4 million distinct CDR3 sequences; roughly 64% were seen once. The CDR3 has 14 amino acids. Germline-derived CDR1 and CDR2 are MNHEY and SVGEGT.

Specimen: blood. The J gene is TRBJ2-4, the V gene TRBV6-2 or TRBV6-3; D is ambiguous. TRBJ2-7 matches the DNA end more closely, so the J call is doubtful. This receptor was identified in a man younger than 30 in good health. CDR3 in amino acids: CASGAWTSSYEQYF. The CDR3 DNA reads TGTGCCAGCGGCGCCTGGACGTCCTCCTACGAGCAGTACTTC.